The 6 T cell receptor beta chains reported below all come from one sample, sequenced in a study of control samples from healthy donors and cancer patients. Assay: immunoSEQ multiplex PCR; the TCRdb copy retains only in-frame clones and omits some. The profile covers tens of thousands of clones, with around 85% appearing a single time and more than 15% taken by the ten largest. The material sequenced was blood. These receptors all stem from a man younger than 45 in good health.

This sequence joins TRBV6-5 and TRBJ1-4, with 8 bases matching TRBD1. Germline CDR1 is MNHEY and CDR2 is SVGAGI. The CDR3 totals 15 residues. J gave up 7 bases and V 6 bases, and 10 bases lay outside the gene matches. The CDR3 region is CASRRDWTGSEKLFF. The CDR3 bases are TGTGCCAGCAGACGGGACTGGACAGGGAGTGAAAAACTGTTTTTT.

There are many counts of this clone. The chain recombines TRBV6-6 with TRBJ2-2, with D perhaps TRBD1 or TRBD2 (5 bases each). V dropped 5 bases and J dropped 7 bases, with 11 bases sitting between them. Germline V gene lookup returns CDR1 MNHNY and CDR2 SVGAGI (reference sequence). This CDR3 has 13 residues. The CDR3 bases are TGTGCCAGCAGTCCCAATGGGGGCGGGGAGCTGTTTTTT. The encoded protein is CASSPNGGGELFF.

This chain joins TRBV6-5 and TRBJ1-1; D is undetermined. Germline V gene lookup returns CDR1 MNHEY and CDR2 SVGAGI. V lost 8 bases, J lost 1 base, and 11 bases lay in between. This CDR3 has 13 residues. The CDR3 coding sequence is TGTGCCAGCGGCCGAACGGAGAACACTGAAGCTTTCTTT. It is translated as CASGRTENTEAFF.

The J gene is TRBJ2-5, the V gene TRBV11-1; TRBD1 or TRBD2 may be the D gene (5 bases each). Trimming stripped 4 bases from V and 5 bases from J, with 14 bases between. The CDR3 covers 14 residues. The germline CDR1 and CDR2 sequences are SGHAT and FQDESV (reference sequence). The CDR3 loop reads CASSWGPRKETQYF. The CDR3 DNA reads TGTGCCAGCAGCTGGGGACCCCGAAAGGAGACCCAGTACTTC. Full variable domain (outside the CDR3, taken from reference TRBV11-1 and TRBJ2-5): EAEVAQSPRYKITEKSQAVAFWCDPISGHATLYWYRQILGQGPELLVQFQDESVVDDSQLPKDRFSAERLKGVDSTLKIQPAELGDSAMYLCASSWGPRKETQYFGPGTRLLVL.

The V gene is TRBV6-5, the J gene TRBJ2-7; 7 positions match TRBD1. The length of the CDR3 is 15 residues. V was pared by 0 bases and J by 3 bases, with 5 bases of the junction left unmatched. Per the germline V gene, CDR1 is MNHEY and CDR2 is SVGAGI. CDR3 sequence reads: CASSYSQGSVYEQYF. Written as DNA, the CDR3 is TGTGCCAGCAGTTACTCACAGGGGTCCGTCTACGAGCAGTACTTC.

The CDR3 DNA reads TGTGCCAGCTCACCACCCGGGAGGCCTGAAGCTTTCTTT. Translating gives CASSPPGRPEAFF. V and J are TRBV18 and TRBJ1-1, with D hard to call. Looked up from germline, CDR1 is KGHSH and CDR2 is LQKENI. The V and J ends lost 0 bases and 6 bases respectively, with 8 bases between them. This CDR3 is built from 13 residues.